This T cell receptor beta chain was recorded in a study of CD8 T cells in ankylosing spondylitis. Study findings and constraints: For ankylosing spondylitis blood, a TCR beta motif of about eight highly homologous variants appeared characteristic.

Generation of TCR beta libraries employed quantitative 5'-RACE incorporating molecular barcodes. TCRdb ran MiXCR on the 5' RACE reads and lists one entry per CDR3 protein. The table records about 250,000 distinct CDR3 sequences, roughly a quarter of them present only once. The table lists this clonotype with a count of one. What it binds is unknown. This receptor was obtained from a male donor with ankylosing spondylitis or in good health (not recorded which). The sample taken for sequencing was blood, either unsorted or a sorted T cell fraction (not recorded which).

CDR3 amino acids: CASSPPNGREGEQYF. CDR3 nucleotides: TGTGCCAGCTCACCACCGAACGGCAGGGAGGGCGAGCAGTACTTC. This chain uses TRBV18 with TRBJ2-7; 7 bases fit TRBD2. From germline, CDR1 is KGHSH and CDR2 LQKENI. V trimming: 0 bases; J trimming: 6 bases; junction bases outside the gene matches: 8. The CDR3 is made up of 15 amino acids.